One sample yielded the 21 T cell receptor beta chains listed below, sequenced in a study of CD8 T cells in ankylosing spondylitis. TCRdb ran MiXCR on the 5' RACE reads and lists one entry per CDR3 protein. The sample shows 250,000 to 400,000 distinct CDR3 sequences, about 9.9% of them seen only once. The specimen was blood, either unsorted or a sorted T cell fraction (not recorded which). The receptors stem from a female donor with ankylosing spondylitis or in good health (not recorded which).

This clonotype was seen a few times. The V call is TRBV12-3 or TRBV12-4, the J call TRBJ1-5, with a tentative D call TRBD1 (5 bases). This CDR3 comprises 19 residues. V was pared by 8 bases and J by 2 bases, with 28 bases between. The CDR3, as DNA: TGTGCCAGCGCCTTGGGGCCTATAGGACACCGAAGGGGCAATCAGCCCCAGCATTTT. Translation: CASALGPIGHRRGNQPQHF.

This clonotype was counted ten times or more. V usage is TRBV5-1 and J usage is TRBJ2-1, with 11 bases aligning to TRBD2. The J segment lost 0 bases and the V segment lost 4 bases, leaving 12 bases of the junction unmatched. CDR3 length: 19 amino acids. Germline CDR1 is SGHRS and CDR2 is YFSETQ. In nucleotides, the CDR3 is TGCGCCAGCAGCCCGGGGACTAGCGGAGCCCGTTTCTCCTACAATGAGCAGTTCTTC. It yields the protein CASSPGTSGARFSYNEQFF.

This clonotype was seen ten or more times. The V call is TRBV10-3, the J call TRBJ2-1, with D maybe TRBD1 (6 bases). Germline CDR1 and CDR2: ENHRY and SYGVKD. The CDR3 loop spans 13 amino acids. The V end lost 2 bases, the J end lost 13 bases, and 15 bases lay between the germline ends. The CDR3, as DNA: TGTGCCATCAGTGAGCCCCCTAGGGGGTTACAGTTCTTC. This sequence encodes CAISEPPRGLQFF.

The rearrangement links TRBV29-1 to TRBJ1-3; TRBD1 might be the D (6 bases). The CDR3 has 17 residues. Germline V CDR1 and CDR2: SQVTM, ANQGSEA. Deletions cut 5 bases from V and 4 bases from J, with 24 bases between. The chain's CDR3 is CSVRGDITGSSGNTIYF. The CDR3, as DNA: TGCAGCGTTAGGGGGGACATCACGGGCTCCTCGGGAAACACCATATATTTT.

This clonotype was found many times. The chain is built from TRBV20-1 and TRBJ2-7, with a possible D match to TRBD1 (7 bases). Trimming shortened V by 5 bases and J by 5 bases, and 13 bases separated the two germline ends. CDR1 is DFQATT, CDR2 SNEGSKA, per germline (reference sequence). CDR3 size: 12 residues. The DNA of the CDR3 is TGCAGTGCTCAGGGGGGAGGTAACGAGCAGTACTTC. Protein product: CSAQGGGNEQYF.

This clonotype was picked up many times. The junction differs from germline at one of its ends, possibly a read error. This chain joins TRBV4-3 and TRBJ1-3; TRBD1 agrees at 7 bases. The V gene's germline CDR1 is LGHNA and CDR2 YSLEER. CDR3 length: 18 residues. The CDR3 here is CASSQDLRGLTSGNTTYF. CDR3 nucleotides: TGCGCCAGCAGCCAAGATTTAAGGGGGCTGACGTCTGGAAACACCACATATTTT.

This clonotype occurred a few times. The chain couples TRBV7-2 to TRBJ2-1; tentative D call: TRBD2 (5 bases). Between the trimmed V and J ends, which lost 6 bases and 0 bases, there was a span of 15 bases. CDR3 length: 16 amino acids. Germline V gene lookup returns CDR1 SGHTA and CDR2 FQGNSA. The chain's CDR3 is CASRGMAGRSYNEQFF. For the CDR3, the DNA is TGTGCCAGCAGGGGGATGGCGGGTCGCTCCTACAATGAGCAGTTCTTC.

There are many counts of this clonotype. The chain carries TRBV28 and TRBJ1-2; D is unclear. V was trimmed by 8 bases and J by 8 bases, leaving 9 bases between them. Germline V gene lookup returns CDR1 MDHEN and CDR2 SYDVKM. This CDR3 has 10 residues. CDR3: CASSKVGYTF. CDR3 coding DNA: TGTGCCAGCTCTAAGGTGGGCTACACCTTC.

This clonotype has a count of ten or more. The CDR3 region has the DNA TGTGCCATCAGACCGGAGGGAGCGGGAGGAGGGAATGAGCAGTTCTTC. It yields the protein CAIRPEGAGGGNEQFF. The chain employs TRBV10-3 and TRBJ2-1; 9 bases agree with TRBD2. V lost 6 bases and J lost 7; bases outside the gene matches: 13. This CDR3 has 16 amino acids. Germline V gene data show CDR1 as ENHRY and CDR2 as SYGVKD.

The chain couples TRBV7-8 to TRBJ1-5; D is unclear. Germline V CDR1 and CDR2: SGHVS, FQNEAQ. The length of the CDR3 is 16 residues. Trimming left V 2 bases short and J 0 bases short, with 11 bases between. DNA of the CDR3: TGTGCCAGCAGCTTACGCTCCGCTTATAGCAATCAGCCCCAGCATTTT. Its protein product is CASSLRSAYSNQPQHF.

In DNA form, the CDR3 reads TGTGCCAGCAGCTTACAGGGACTCCAGTGGGAGACCCAGTACTTC. The encoded protein is CASSLQGLQWETQYF. The V call is TRBV7-2, the J call TRBJ2-5, with D possibly TRBD2 on 6 matching bases. Germline lookup yields CDR1 SGHTA and CDR2 FQGNSA. V was cut by 2 bases and J by 5 bases, with 15 bases left in between. The CDR3 loop spans 15 amino acids.

This clonotype was picked up many times. The gene calls are TRBV20-1 and TRBJ2-4; 7 bases are a match to TRBD1. Losses at the gene ends were 4 bases for V and 2 bases for J; bases not matched to a gene: 8. The CDR3 spans 15 residues. Germline values: CDR1 DFQATT, CDR2 SNEGSKA (reference sequence). The CDR3 bases are TGCAGTGCTATTTACGCGACAGGGTCCAAAAACATTCAGTACTTC. Translating it yields CSAIYATGSKNIQYF.

This clonotype was counted ten times or more. V is TRBV6-1 and J is TRBJ1-2, with D possibly TRBD1 on 6 matching bases. Trimming shortened V by 6 bases and J by 5 bases, and 13 bases separated the two germline ends. The CDR3 sequence is 13 residues long. Germline CDR1 is MNHNS and CDR2 is SASEGT. The CDR3 here is CASRDSGNYGYTF. In DNA form, the CDR3 reads TGTGCCAGCAGGGACAGCGGGAATTATGGCTACACCTTC.

This clonotype showed up just a few times. This chain connects TRBV19 to TRBJ2-2; 10 nucleotides agree with TRBD1. With V trimmed by 7 bases and J by 3 bases, 2 bases remained unmatched. The length of the CDR3 is 14 residues. Germline CDR1 is LNHDA and CDR2 is SQIVND (reference sequence). In nucleotides, the CDR3 is TGTGCCAGTAAAGGGACAGGGGACACCGGGGAGCTGTTTTTT. This sequence encodes CASKGTGDTGELFF.

A word on this clonotype: The CDR3 does not close with the conserved phenylalanine or tryptophan, likely indicating a read error. This CDR3 is CASSPITEAKNIQYY. The DNA of the CDR3 is TGTGCCAGCAGTCCCATCACAGAAGCCAAAAACATTCAGTACTAC. The chain has TRBV27 and TRBJ2-4; D gene ambiguous. Per germline, CDR1 MNHEY and CDR2 SMNVEV (reference sequence). Trimming shortened V by 5 bases and J by 0 bases, and 11 bases separated the two germline ends. The CDR3 loop spans 15 amino acids.

This clonotype was counted at least ten times. This chain uses TRBV27 with TRBJ1-1; TRBD1 is a possible D gene (6 bases). There are 18 residues in the CDR3. Germline V gene lookup returns CDR1 MNHEY and CDR2 SMNVEV (reference sequence). Trimming stripped 6 bases from V and 0 bases from J, with 23 bases between. The CDR3 here is CASRDTGRGIRMNTEAFF. DNA for the CDR3: TGTGCCAGCAGAGATACAGGGAGAGGTATTCGGATGAACACTGAAGCTTTCTTT.

There are many counts of this clonotype. The chain carries TRBV5-1 and TRBJ1-2, with 7 bases that match TRBD1. CDR1 is SGHRS, CDR2 YFSETQ, per germline. CDR3 size: 12 residues. V shed 1 base, J shed 8 bases, and the junction held 2 bases outside the gene matches. The CDR3 loop is CASSLSGQGYTF. DNA for the CDR3: TGCGCCAGCAGCTTGTCGGGACAGGGCTACACCTTC.

This clonotype has at least ten counts. This chain links TRBV6-2 or TRBV6-3 with TRBJ1-4; 8 bases map to TRBD1. The CDR3 runs to 14 residues. Looked up from germline, CDR1 is MNHEY and CDR2 is SVGEGT. Losses at the gene ends were 6 bases for V and 1 base for J; bases not matched to a gene: 1. The CDR3 region has the DNA TGTGCCAGCAGAGGACAGGGAACTAATGAAAAACTGTTTTTT. Translation gives CASRGQGTNEKLFF.

This clonotype was seen many times. The chain carries TRBV24-1 and TRBJ1-5; TRBD1 might be the D (5 bases). The V end was cut by 5 bases, the J end by 4 bases, with 11 bases between. Germline CDR1 reads KGHDR; CDR2 reads SFDVKD. The CDR3 runs to 14 residues. CDR3 sequence: CATSAAGLNQPQHF. CDR3 DNA: TGTGCCACCAGTGCTGCAGGGTTGAATCAGCCCCAGCATTTT.

This clonotype appeared many times. V gene TRBV12-3 or TRBV12-4 combines with J gene TRBJ2-3, with D uncertain. The length of the CDR3 is 15 residues. Trimming stripped 3 bases from V and 3 bases from J, with 13 bases between. This CDR3 is CASSLSASATDTQYF. The CDR3 nucleotides are TGTGCCAGCAGTTTGTCAGCGAGTGCGACAGATACGCAGTATTTT.

This clonotype has ten or more counts. V and J are TRBV9 and TRBJ2-7, with 11 bases aligning to TRBD2. After removal of 4 bases from V and 2 bases from J, the junction contained 11 bases not matched to a gene. The CDR3 is made up of 17 amino acids. CDR1 and CDR2 (germline): SGDLS, YYNGEE. The CDR3 loop is CASSRTIRTSGPYEQYF. The CDR3 region has the DNA TGTGCCAGCAGCCGCACAATCAGGACTAGCGGGCCCTACGAGCAGTACTTC.